Reported below is one T cell receptor (beta chain). What it binds is not known. Generated by immunoSEQ multiplex PCR, the TCRdb table keeps only in-frame clones and is missing some. Of 110,000 or so clones detected, 78% appear once; the ten largest clones hold approximately 5.5%. Trimming removed 11 bases at V and 4 bases at J, with 15 bases between. The CDR3 is 13 amino acids. Per the germline V gene, CDR1 is MNHNS and CDR2 is SASEGT. This record comes from a study of radiotherapy plus CTLA-4 blockade in lung cancer. The overall study: Objective response rate was around 20%; disease control rate, less than 40%. Study results and caveats: Early clone dynamics of blood T cells, plus interferon-beta, reportedly predicted response best. Once radiotherapy plus ipilimumab had been given, TCR clones derived from tumor expanded in blood.

Patients with chemo-refractory metastatic non-small-cell lung cancer received focal radiation plus CTLA-4 blockade with ipilimumab. This receptor was identified in a human donor with non-small cell lung cancer who had a partial response to radiotherapy plus ipilimumab. The source was peripheral blood, collected from a patient treated with radiotherapy plus ipilimumab. The chain uses TRBV6-1 and TRBJ1-3; no firm D call. The CDR3 nucleotides are TGTGCCGCAATAAAGGTGGGCGGAAACACCATATATTTT. Its translation: CAAIKVGGNTIYF.